The following is a TCR beta chain sequence with its context. The record originates from a study of beta chain features in type 1 diabetes. The germline gives CDR1 MNHEY, CDR2 SVGAGI. Trimming stripped 4 bases from V and 0 bases from J, with 13 bases between. The length of the CDR3 is 16 residues. The entirety of the isolated RNA underwent reverse transcription, so expressed TCRB transcripts were sequenced. This table comes from immunoSEQ multiplex PCR, and its TCRdb copy is limited to in-frame clones, with some not included. Here the sample spans under 150,000 clones, 48% being singletons. The V and J genes are TRBV6-5 and TRBJ1-5, with D possibly TRBD1 on 5 matching bases. The clonotype originates from a man between 18 and 35 years old in good health. Sequencing used Tregs from blood. CDR3: CASSSYLQDSNQPQHF. The CDR3 DNA reads as TGTGCCAGCAGTTCTTATCTACAGGATAGCAATCAGCCCCAGCATTTT.